The 17 T cell receptor beta chains presented below share a single source sample, sequenced in a study of cytomegalovirus exposure and HLA in healthy donors. Researchers ran the PCR with 60 Vbeta and 13 Jbeta primers. TCRdb keeps only in-frame clones here, not all; method: immunoSEQ multiplex PCR. The top ten hold about 2% of the sample, which has 95,000 to 150,000 clones, roughly 76% seen once. The material sequenced was PBMCs. These receptor sequences come from a man aged 25-45 years in good health and CMV-seronegative.

This rearrangement joins TRBV7-2 to TRBJ1-2; D is ambiguous. The CDR3 has 13 residues. Germline values: CDR1 SGHTA, CDR2 FQGNSA. Trimming took 1 base from V and 6 from J, leaving 9 bases between them. CDR3 DNA: TGTGCCAGCAGCTTAGGCGGCTCAGATGGCTACACCTTC. It translates to CASSLGGSDGYTF.

The chain joins TRBV6-1 to TRBJ2-7; D not resolved. CDR3 size: 13 residues. The V gene's germline CDR1 is MNHNS and CDR2 SASEGT. Between the trimmed V and J ends, which lost 6 bases and 0 bases, there was a span of 9 bases. The CDR3 reads CASSGFHSYEQYF. The CDR3 region has the DNA TGTGCCAGCAGCGGGTTCCACTCCTACGAGCAGTACTTC.

The chain uses TRBV9 and TRBJ2-3; D unclear. This CDR3 region has 14 residues. Looked up from germline, CDR1 is SGDLS and CDR2 is YYNGEE. The V end lost 0 bases, the J end lost 6 bases, and 11 bases lay between the germline ends. In DNA, the CDR3 is TGTGCCAGCAGCGTAGGTTTAGTGTCGGATACGCAGTATTTT. Translated: CASSVGLVSDTQYF.

V is TRBV2 and J is TRBJ1-1, with 7 bases fitting TRBD1. V shed 5 bases and J 0 bases; nucleotides not matched to a gene: 9. CDR3 size: 16 residues. Germline assignment: CDR1 SNHLY and CDR2 FYNNEI. The CDR3 loop is CASSTDRVGMNTEAFF. The CDR3 coding sequence is TGTGCCAGCAGTACCGACAGGGTGGGGATGAACACTGAAGCTTTCTTT.

The chain combines TRBV7-2 with TRBJ2-1, with 16 positions matching TRBD2. This CDR3 comprises 15 residues. J was trimmed by 9 bases and V by 3 bases; bases with no gene match: 2. The germline CDR1 and CDR2 sequences are SGHTA and FQGNSA. The CDR3 DNA follows: TGTGCCAGCAGCTTGGGACTAGCGGGGGGGATTGAGCAGTTCTTC. It codes for CASSLGLAGGIEQFF.

The chain joins TRBV15 to TRBJ2-7; 10 bases match TRBD1. Trimming took 0 bases from V and 12 from J; bases not matched to a gene: 8. Germline V gives CDR1 LNHNV, CDR2 YYDKDF (reference sequence). The CDR3 runs 14 residues. CDR3 nucleotide sequence: TGTGCCACCAGCAGAGATCGGACAGGGGGGCATCTGTACTTC. Translation: CATSRDRTGGHLYF.

The V call is TRBV6-1, the J call TRBJ1-1; weak D call: TRBD1 (5 bases). Germline V gene lookup returns CDR1 MNHNS and CDR2 SASEGT. Trimming pared 5 bases from V and 6 bases from J, leaving 16 bases between. The length of the CDR3 is 14 residues. CDR3 bases: TGTGCCAGCAGTAGGGCAGGGCTGGGCGCTGAAGCTTTCTTT. Protein sequence: CASSRAGLGAEAFF.

This chain connects TRBV7-9 to TRBJ1-2, with TRBD1 as a possible D gene (5 bases). Looked up from germline, CDR1 is SEHNR and CDR2 is FQNEAQ (reference sequence). There are 17 residues in the CDR3. Trimming removed 1 base at V and 2 bases at J, with 17 bases between. CDR3 DNA: TGTGCCAGCAGCTTAGAAACGCTGGCAGGGAAGAACTATGGCTACACCTTC. Its protein product is CASSLETLAGKNYGYTF.

V and J are TRBV15 and TRBJ2-4; 7 positions agree with TRBD1. The CDR3 is 14 residues long. CDR1 and CDR2 (germline): LNHNV, YYDKDF (reference sequence). V lost 4 bases to trimming and J lost 6 bases; unmatched junction nucleotides: 6. Written as DNA, the CDR3 is TGTGCCACCAGCATTGACAGGGTTGGAAACATTCAGTACTTC. It is translated as CATSIDRVGNIQYF.

This clone was counted only a few times. The chain links TRBV28 to TRBJ1-2; possibly TRBD1 for D (6 bases). CDR1 MDHEN and CDR2 SYDVKM come from the germline V gene. Trimming cost V 9 bases and J 3 bases, with 14 bases left between them. This CDR3 has 13 residues. DNA for the CDR3: TGTGCCAGTCTCCTCAGGGGACACTATGGCTACACCTTC. Translating it yields CASLLRGHYGYTF.

J is TRBJ2-3 and V is TRBV2, with 8 bases identical to TRBD2. This CDR3 has 14 residues. Germline V CDR1 and CDR2: SNHLY, FYNNEI. V lost 4 bases and J lost 6; bases outside the gene matches: 6. The CDR3 DNA follows: TGTGCCAGCAGTGGGGGGACTAGTTGGGATACGCAGTATTTT. Protein sequence: CASSGGTSWDTQYF.

V is TRBV15 and J is TRBJ2-2, with D possibly matching TRBD1 (5 bases). In germline, CDR1 is LNHNV, CDR2 YYDKDF (reference sequence). The CDR3 totals 14 residues. V was pared by 5 bases and J by 2 bases, with 9 bases between. The DNA for the CDR3 is TGTGCCACCAGCTTAGACAGAAACACCGGGGAGCTGTTTTTT. This sequence encodes CATSLDRNTGELFF.

This chain uses TRBV7-9 with TRBJ2-5; no definite D call. Germline-derived CDR1 and CDR2 are SEHNR and FQNEAQ (reference sequence). The V end lost 3 bases, the J end lost 5 bases, and 4 bases lay between the germline ends. CDR3 length: 11 amino acids. CDR3 sequence (DNA): TGTGCCAGCAGCTTTTCTGAGACCCAGTACTTC. Translated: CASSFSETQYF.

This chain connects TRBV9 to TRBJ2-5, with 7 bases identical to TRBD2. V was clipped by 3 bases and J by 1 base; unmatched bases: 3. Germline V lookup: CDR1 SGDLS, CDR2 YYNGEE. The CDR3 is 14 amino acids. The CDR3 here is CASSGGGPQETQYF. CDR3 DNA: TGTGCCAGCAGCGGGGGGGGACCCCAAGAGACCCAGTACTTC.

The J gene is TRBJ2-1, the V gene TRBV11-3, with 9 nucleotides matching TRBD1. V lost 4 bases and J lost 2; bases outside the gene matches: 3. The CDR3 is 15 amino acids. Germline CDR1 SGHNT, CDR2 YENEEA. CDR3 sequence (DNA): TGTGCCAGCAGCTCGGGACAGGGAGCCTACAATGAGCAGTTCTTC. Protein product: CASSSGQGAYNEQFF.

V and J are TRBV19 and TRBJ2-2, with 9 bases identical to TRBD1. The V segment lost 6 bases and the J segment 1 base; nucleotides outside the gene matches: 3. The V gene's germline CDR1 is LNHDA and CDR2 SQIVND (reference sequence). The CDR3 spans 15 residues. The chain's CDR3 is CASRRGQGNTGELFF. The CDR3 nucleotides read TGTGCCAGTAGAAGGGGACAGGGGAACACCGGGGAGCTGTTTTTT.

The chain employs TRBV5-1 and TRBJ2-7; 8 bases are shared with TRBD2. After removal of 1 base from V and 5 bases from J, the junction contained 2 bases not matched to a gene. Germline CDR1 and CDR2: SGHRS and YFSETQ. CDR3 size: 13 residues. The CDR3 spells CASSLQGLDEQYF. The CDR3 DNA reads as TGCGCCAGCAGCTTGCAGGGACTAGACGAGCAGTACTTC.